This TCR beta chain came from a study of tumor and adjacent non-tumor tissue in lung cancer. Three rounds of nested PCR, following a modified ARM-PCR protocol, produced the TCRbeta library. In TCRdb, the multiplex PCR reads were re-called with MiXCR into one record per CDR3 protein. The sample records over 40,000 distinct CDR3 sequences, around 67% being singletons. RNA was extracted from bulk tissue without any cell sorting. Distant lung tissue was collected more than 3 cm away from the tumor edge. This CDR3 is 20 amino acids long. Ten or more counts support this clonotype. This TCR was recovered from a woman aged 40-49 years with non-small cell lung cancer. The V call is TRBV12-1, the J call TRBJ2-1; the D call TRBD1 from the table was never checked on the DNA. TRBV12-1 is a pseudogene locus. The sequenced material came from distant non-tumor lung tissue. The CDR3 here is CASSPMTRRATAPSYNEQFF. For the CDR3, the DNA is TGTGCCAGCAGCCCAATGACGAGGCGGGCAACCGCGCCCTCCTACAATGAGCAGTTCTTC.